The 3 T cell receptor beta chains below all came from one sample that was sequenced in a study of OX40 agonist ivuxolimab in advanced cancers. Profiled with immunoSEQ multiplex PCR; TCRdb holds only in-frame clones, not every one. The sample includes tens of thousands of clones, around 91% of them seen just once. The sequences come from CD4+ or CD8+ T cells sorted from blood, collected in a trial of the OX40 agonist ivuxolimab. The receptors here all came from an adult with an advanced solid tumor such as melanoma, head and neck, liver or kidney cancer.

V is TRBV5-4 and J is TRBJ1-1; D not certain. Trimming stripped 4 bases from V and 4 bases from J, with 17 bases between. The CDR3 totals 15 residues. Germline values: CDR1 SGHNT, CDR2 YYREEE (reference sequence). The CDR3 DNA sequence: TGTGCCAGCAGCCCGAATATGGAGGAGGTCACTGAAGCTTTCTTT. Translation: CASSPNMEEVTEAFF. Using reference TRBV5-4 and TRBJ1-1 for the parts outside the CDR3, the full variable domain is ETGVTQSPTHLIKTRGQQVTLRCSSQSGHNTVSWYQQALGQGPQFIFQYYREEENGRGNFPPRFSGLQFPNYSSELNVNALELDDSALYLCASSPNMEEVTEAFFGQGTRLTVV.

There are a few counts of this clone. This chain uses TRBV5-4 with TRBJ2-1; D not resolved. Germline-derived CDR1 and CDR2 are SGHNT and YYREEE (reference sequence). CDR3 size: 13 residues. Trimming cost V 0 bases and J 6 bases, with 7 bases left between them. CDR3 sequence: CASSLASVNEQFF. The CDR3 DNA sequence: TGTGCCAGCAGCTTGGCCTCGGTCAATGAGCAGTTCTTC.

This sequence joins TRBV19 and TRBJ1-2; TRBD1 agrees at 10 bases. The germline V gene encodes CDR1 LNHDA and CDR2 SQIVND (reference sequence). Trimming took 5 bases from V and 2 from J; bases not matched to a gene: 5. The CDR3 is 15 residues long. The CDR3, as DNA: TGTGCCAGTAGTCTTCGGGACAGGGGAAACTATGGCTACACCTTC. It translates to CASSLRDRGNYGYTF.